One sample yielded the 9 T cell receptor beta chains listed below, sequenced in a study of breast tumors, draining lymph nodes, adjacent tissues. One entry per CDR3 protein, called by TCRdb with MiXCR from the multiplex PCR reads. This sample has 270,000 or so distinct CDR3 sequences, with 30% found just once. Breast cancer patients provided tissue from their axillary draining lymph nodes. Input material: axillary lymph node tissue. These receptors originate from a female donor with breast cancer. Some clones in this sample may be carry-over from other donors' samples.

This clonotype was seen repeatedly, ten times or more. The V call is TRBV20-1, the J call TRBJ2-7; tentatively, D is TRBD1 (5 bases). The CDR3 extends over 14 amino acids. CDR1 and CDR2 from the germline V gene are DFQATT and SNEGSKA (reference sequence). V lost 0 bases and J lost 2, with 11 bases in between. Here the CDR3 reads CSARDRKGAYEQYF. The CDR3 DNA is TGCAGTGCTAGAGATCGTAAAGGGGCCTACGAGCAGTACTTC.

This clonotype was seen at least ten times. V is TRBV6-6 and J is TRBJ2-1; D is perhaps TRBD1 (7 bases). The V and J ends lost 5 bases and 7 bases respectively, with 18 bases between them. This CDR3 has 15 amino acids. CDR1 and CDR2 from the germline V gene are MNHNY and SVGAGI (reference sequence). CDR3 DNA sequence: TGTGCCAGCAGTCCTAACTCAGGGGGGTGGAATGAGCAGTTCTTC. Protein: CASSPNSGGWNEQFF.

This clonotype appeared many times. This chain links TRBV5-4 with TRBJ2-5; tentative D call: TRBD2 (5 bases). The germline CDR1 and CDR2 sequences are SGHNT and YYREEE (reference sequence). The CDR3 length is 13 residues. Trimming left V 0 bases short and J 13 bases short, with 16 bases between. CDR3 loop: CASSLEGGGSGYF. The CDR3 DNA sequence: TGTGCCAGCAGCTTGGAGGGTGGAGGTTCAGGGTACTTC.

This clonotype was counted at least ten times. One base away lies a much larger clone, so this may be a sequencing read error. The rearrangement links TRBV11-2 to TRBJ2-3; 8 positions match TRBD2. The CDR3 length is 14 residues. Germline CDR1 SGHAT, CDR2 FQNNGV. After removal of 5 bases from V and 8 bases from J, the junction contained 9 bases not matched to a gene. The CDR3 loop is CASSRGGTKGTQYF. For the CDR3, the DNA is TGTGCCAGCAGCCGGGGGGGGACGAAAGGTACGCAGTATTTT.

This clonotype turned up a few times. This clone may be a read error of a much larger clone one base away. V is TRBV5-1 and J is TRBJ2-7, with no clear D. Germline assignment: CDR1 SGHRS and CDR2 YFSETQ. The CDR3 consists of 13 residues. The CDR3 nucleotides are TGCGCCAGCAGCAAGCCGGACGGGTACGACCAGTACTTC. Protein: CASSKPDGYDQYF.

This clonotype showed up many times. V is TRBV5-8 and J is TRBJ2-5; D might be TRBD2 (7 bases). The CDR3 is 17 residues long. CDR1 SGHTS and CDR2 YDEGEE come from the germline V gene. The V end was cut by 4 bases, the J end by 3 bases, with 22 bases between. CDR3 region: CASSRPMGGRGEETQYF. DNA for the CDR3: TGTGCCAGCAGCCGCCCCATGGGAGGGAGGGGGGAAGAGACCCAGTACTTC. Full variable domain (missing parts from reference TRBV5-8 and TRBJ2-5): EAGVTQSPTHLIKTRGQQATLRCSPISGHTSVYWYQQALGLGLQFLLWYDEGEERNRGNFPPRFSGRQFPNYSSELNVNALELEDSALYLCASSRPMGGRGEETQYFGPGTRLLVL.

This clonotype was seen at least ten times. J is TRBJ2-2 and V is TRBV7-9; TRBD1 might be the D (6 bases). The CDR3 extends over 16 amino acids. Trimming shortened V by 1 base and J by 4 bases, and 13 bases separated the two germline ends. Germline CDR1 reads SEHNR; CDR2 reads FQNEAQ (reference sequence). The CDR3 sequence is CASSLEWTELTGELFF. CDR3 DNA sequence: TGTGCCAGCAGCTTAGAATGGACAGAGCTCACCGGGGAGCTGTTTTTT.

CDR3 protein: CASSSRGTYTGELFF. The CDR3 DNA follows: TGTGCCAGCAGCTCGCGCGGAACATACACCGGGGAGCTGTTTTTT. J is TRBJ2-2 and V is TRBV6-1; D is ambiguous. The length of the CDR3 is 15 residues. The V and J ends lost 6 bases and 3 bases respectively, with 14 bases between them. Looked up from germline, CDR1 is MNHNS and CDR2 is SASEGT.

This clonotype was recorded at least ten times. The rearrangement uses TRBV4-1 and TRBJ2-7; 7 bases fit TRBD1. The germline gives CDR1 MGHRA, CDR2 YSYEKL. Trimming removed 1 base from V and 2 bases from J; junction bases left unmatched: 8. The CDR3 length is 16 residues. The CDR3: CASSQGGRGRTYEQYF. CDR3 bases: TGCGCCAGCAGCCAAGGGGGCAGGGGGAGAACCTACGAGCAGTACTTC.